A single count supports the clone carrying this TCR beta chain. Its antigen is unknown. Treatment indicated: around 19 received Ad26.COV2.S at low or high dose, single or two shots; about 5 received placebo; per-sample allocation not given. Sampling happened 63 days after the first vaccine or placebo injection. It was an adult aged 18-55 years in Boston who was the donor. Ad26.COV2.S expressed prefusion-stabilized spike from the original Wuhan strain. This entry comes from a study of Ad26.COV2.S vaccination and SARS-CoV-2 variants. About the research overall: COV1001, an Ad26.COV2.S trial, supplied this vaccine-arm donor.

Study observations and caveats: Vaccine recipients had higher spike-specific TCR breadth than placebo recipients.

The assay was immunoSEQ multiplex PCR, and TCRdb's table has in-frame clones only and misses some. This sample has some 390,000 clones, with 80% to 90% found just once. There are 15 residues in the CDR3. Germline-derived CDR1 and CDR2 are SGDLS and YYNGEE. With 2 bases removed from V and 2 bases from J, the gap between germline ends came to 11 bases. This rearrangement joins TRBV9 to TRBJ2-1; tentative D call: TRBD1 (6 bases). This clonotype was sampled from a person aged 18-65 years who received the Ad26.COV2.S COVID-19 vaccine or a placebo. Sequencing used peripheral blood, obtained in a trial of Ad26.COV2.S vaccine versus placebo. This CDR3 reads CASSVTGNPYNEQFF. The DNA of the CDR3 is TGTGCCAGCAGCGTCACAGGGAATCCCTACAATGAGCAGTTCTTC.